These 10 T cell receptor beta chains originate from one sample sequenced in a study of tumor-infiltrating lymphocytes in localized non-small cell lung cancer. Generated by immunoSEQ multiplex PCR, the TCRdb table keeps only in-frame clones and is missing some. The sample lists under 25,000 clones; around 62% were seen once. The sequenced material came from lung tumor tissue. Receptors were obtained from a human donor with non-small cell lung cancer.

The V and J genes are TRBV29-1 and TRBJ2-5; D call uncertain. Germline CDR1 SQVTM, CDR2 ANQGSEA. The germline V and J ends were trimmed by 2 bases and 0 bases, with 7 bases remaining between them. The CDR3 length is 13 residues. The CDR3 DNA reads TGCAGCGTTGAAAAAGGCAACCAAGAGACCCAGTACTTC. Translated, it gives CSVEKGNQETQYF.

The chain couples TRBV19 to TRBJ2-3, with D unclear. There are 15 residues in the CDR3. The germline V gene has CDR1 LNHDA and CDR2 SQIVND (reference sequence). Trimming shortened V by 0 bases and J by 5 bases, and 12 bases separated the two germline ends. The DNA of the CDR3 is TGTGCCAGTAGTATAGAAAAGGTCATGGGAGATACGCAGTATTTT. Amino acid sequence: CASSIEKVMGDTQYF.

This clone was observed once. CDR3 amino acids: CASSLLSYEQYF. DNA for the CDR3: TGTGCCAGCAGCTTGCTCTCCTACGAGCAGTACTTC. This chain connects TRBV5-6 to TRBJ2-7; D ambiguous. The germline CDR1 and CDR2 sequences are SGHDT and YYEEEE. The CDR3 runs to 12 residues. V shed 1 base and J shed 0 bases, with 2 bases lying between them.

V is TRBV5-6 and J is TRBJ2-3; tentatively, D is TRBD1 or TRBD2 (5 bases each). The V end was cut by 0 bases, the J end by 6 bases, with 23 bases between. CDR1 is SGHDT, CDR2 YYEEEE, per germline. The CDR3 spans 18 residues. The CDR3 region has the DNA TGTGCCAGCAGCTTGGCGGGGATTACTTGGGGCTTTAAGGATACGCAGTATTTT. It encodes CASSLAGITWGFKDTQYF.

This sequence joins TRBV6-1 and TRBJ2-2; D not resolved. The CDR3 length is 14 residues. Germline assignment: CDR1 MNHNS and CDR2 SASEGT. V lost 2 bases to trimming and J lost 1 base, with 5 bases between them. In DNA, the CDR3 is TGTGCCAGCAGTGAAATCTGGAACACCGGGGAGCTGTTTTTT. It specifies CASSEIWNTGELFF.

The chain links TRBV7-9 to TRBJ2-6; D uncertain. The CDR3 is 14 amino acids. Germline CDR1 is SEHNR and CDR2 is FQNEAQ (reference sequence). The ends were cut back, 3 bases at V and 2 bases at J, with 5 bases in the middle. The CDR3 spells CASSFHAGANVLTF. The CDR3 nucleotides read TGTGCCAGCAGCTTTCATGCTGGGGCCAACGTCCTGACTTTC.

The rearrangement links TRBV27 to TRBJ2-7; 7 nucleotides match TRBD1. The length of the CDR3 is 15 residues. Germline V CDR1 and CDR2: MNHEY, SMNVEV (reference sequence). Germline trimming cut 5 bases from V and 4 bases from J; bases unmatched to any gene: 11. The CDR3 DNA is TGTGCCAGCAGTACGCGACAGGGACGACCTTACGAGCAGTACTTC. It translates to CASSTRQGRPYEQYF.

The rearrangement joins TRBV10-3 to TRBJ2-1; the D call may be TRBD1 or TRBD2 (6 bases each). The CDR3 runs 11 residues. In germline, CDR1 is ENHRY, CDR2 SYGVKD. The V gene lost 8 bases and the J gene lost 10 bases, with 12 bases spanning the gap. As DNA, the CDR3 is TGTGCCATCCGTCGGGGGACAGAGCAGTTCTTC. Translated: CAIRRGTEQFF.

This clone came up a few times. The chain uses TRBV6-7 and TRBJ2-5; a possible D gene is TRBD2 (6 bases). TRBV6-7 is placed among ORFs of uncertain function. This CDR3 comprises 16 residues. V dropped 2 bases and J dropped 1 base, with 14 bases sitting between them. For the CDR3, the DNA is TGTGCCAGCAGTTACGAGGAGGGAGTGGCCCAAGAGACCCAGTACTTC. It yields the protein CASSYEEGVAQETQYF.

The chain employs TRBV6-6 and TRBJ2-5; a weak D match, TRBD2 (7 bases). The V and J ends lost 8 bases and 6 bases respectively, with 16 bases between them. The CDR3 consists of 13 residues. CDR1 and CDR2 (germline): MNHNY, SVGAGI (reference sequence). The CDR3 coding sequence is TGTGCCAGCTTTTCTTGGGGGGGCAAGACCCAGTACTTC. Residues: CASFSWGGKTQYF.